The next 13 T cell receptor beta chains were all read from a single sample in a study of shared clonotypes between healthy human individuals. TCRdb's table, derived via immunoSEQ multiplex PCR, lists solely in-frame clones and lacks some. Of just under 350,000 clones detected, roughly 70% appear once; the ten largest clones hold about 10%. What was sequenced was memory CD4+ T cells sorted from blood. Sample subset: CD45RA-negative fraction. Receptors originate from a man aged 25 to 45 in good health.

This rearrangement joins TRBV5-1 to TRBJ1-5, with D possibly matching TRBD1 (5 bases). The germline V gene encodes CDR1 SGHRS and CDR2 YFSETQ. The CDR3 consists of 14 residues. Trimming left V 2 bases short and J 5 bases short, with 11 bases between. CDR3 region: CASSFDSADQPQHF. CDR3 nucleotides: TGCGCCAGCAGCTTCGACAGCGCAGATCAGCCCCAGCATTTT.

For this clone: This may be a read error, as it is one base from a much larger clone. This sample includes further DNA sequences coding for the same CDR3. This chain's CDR3 is CASRPRGRDRYEQYF. CDR3 nucleotide sequence: TGTGCCAGCAGACCCCGCGGGCGGGACCGGTACGAGCAATACTTC. The gene calls are TRBV7-9 and TRBJ2-7, with a tentative D call TRBD2 (6 bases). CDR1 SEHNR and CDR2 FQNEAQ come from the germline V gene (reference sequence). CDR3 size: 15 residues. The full variable domain, with the rest looked up from reference TRBV7-9 and TRBJ2-7, is DTGVSQNPRHKITKRGQNVTFRCDPISEHNRLYWYRQTLGQGPEFLTYFQNEAQLEKSRLLSDRFSAERPKGSFSTLEIQRTEQGDSAMYLCASRPRGRDRYEQYFGPGTRLTVT.

This clone was seen a few times. The chain joins TRBV6-1 to TRBJ1-1; D gene unclear. CDR1 MNHNS and CDR2 SASEGT come from the germline V gene. Trimming removed 4 bases from V and 1 base from J, with 7 bases in between. The CDR3 is made up of 13 amino acids. CDR3 loop: CASSAQQNTEAFF. In DNA, the CDR3 is TGTGCCAGCAGTGCGCAACAGAACACTGAAGCTTTCTTT.

This clone was detected only once. J is TRBJ1-1 and V is TRBV10-3, with TRBD1 matching over 10 bases. This CDR3 comprises 16 residues. Trimming cost V 6 bases and J 4 bases; bases outside gene matches: 11. The germline V gene has CDR1 ENHRY and CDR2 SYGVKD. The CDR3 sequence is CAIRAGTGDSGTEAFF. In nucleotides, the CDR3 is TGTGCCATCAGAGCTGGGACAGGGGATTCGGGCACTGAAGCTTTCTTT.

The chain has TRBV12-2 and TRBJ2-5. TRBV12-2 is a known pseudogene. The CDR3 loop spans 11 amino acids. The CDR3 coding sequence is TGTGCAAGTCGCTCAAGGGAGACCCAGTACTTC. It encodes CASRSRETQYF.

The rearrangement joins TRBV5-1 to TRBJ1-4, with 9 positions matching TRBD1. CDR1 SGHRS and CDR2 YFSETQ come from the germline V gene. The CDR3 has 16 residues. The ends lost 4 bases at V and 7 bases at J; junction bases unmatched: 11. The CDR3 coding sequence is TGCGCCAGCAGCACGGGACAGGGCGGGACGGGTGAAAAACTGTTTTTT. It specifies CASSTGQGGTGEKLFF.

This chain uses TRBV5-6 with TRBJ1-1; perhaps TRBD1 as D (5 bases). CDR3 length equals 14 residues. Per germline, CDR1 SGHDT and CDR2 YYEEEE. Trimming removed 1 base from V and 1 base from J, with 8 bases in between. CDR3 in DNA: TGTGCCAGCAGCTTGAGGCAGGGGAACACTGAAGCTTTCTTT. Its protein is CASSLRQGNTEAFF.

This clone was recorded a few times. The V gene is TRBV11-2, the J gene TRBJ2-1; TRBD2 matches 10 bases. The V and J ends lost 5 bases and 9 bases, in that order; junction bases with no gene match: 7. Per germline, CDR1 SGHAT and CDR2 FQNNGV. The CDR3 is 14 residues long. The CDR3 loop is CASSTTSGYSEQFF. Here the CDR3 DNA reads TGTGCCAGCAGCACGACTAGCGGGTATAGTGAGCAGTTCTTC.

The V call is TRBV2, the J call TRBJ1-5; D may be TRBD1 (6 bases). Per germline, CDR1 SNHLY and CDR2 FYNNEI. The CDR3 sequence is 15 residues long. The germline V and J ends were trimmed by 4 bases and 6 bases, with 16 bases remaining between them. CDR3 loop: CASSGLQGMGQPQHF. The DNA for the CDR3 is TGTGCCAGCAGTGGCCTACAGGGAATGGGTCAGCCCCAGCATTTT.

The chain joins TRBV27 to TRBJ2-1; 8 nucleotides match TRBD2. Germline trimming cut 4 bases from V and 3 bases from J; bases unmatched to any gene: 17. This CDR3 region has 19 residues. Germline V gene data show CDR1 as MNHEY and CDR2 as SMNVEV (reference sequence). For the CDR3, the DNA is TGTGCCAGCAGTTCCGGGGACGGTCTCGGGACTAGGATCTACAATGAGCAGTTCTTC. Amino acids: CASSSGDGLGTRIYNEQFF.

A remark on this clone: A clone one base away is much larger, so this may be a read error. The identical CDR3 is also encoded by other nucleotide sequences in the sample. This sequence joins TRBV6-1 and TRBJ1-3; D is undetermined. V lost 6 bases and J lost 4, with 4 bases in between. The CDR3 spans 11 residues. Germline V lookup: CDR1 MNHNS, CDR2 SASEGT. The CDR3 sequence is CASSLGNTIYF. CDR3 nucleotides: TGTGCCAGCAGCCTGGGAAACACCATATATTTT.

DNA for the CDR3: TGTGCCAGCAGCTTAGCCATTAGGGCAGGGGCGAGAAGCAATGAGCAGTTCTTC. Amino acid sequence: CASSLAIRAGARSNEQFF. The rearrangement uses TRBV7-2 and TRBJ2-1, with D possibly TRBD1 on 6 matching bases. Germline assignment: CDR1 SGHTA and CDR2 FQGNSA. CDR3 size: 18 residues. Trimming stripped 0 bases from V and 6 bases from J, with 21 bases between. The variable domain in full, completed from reference TRBV7-2 and TRBJ2-1, reads GAGVSQSPSNKVTEKGKDVELRCDPISGHTALYWYRQSLGQGLEFLIYFQGNSAPDKSGLPSDRFSAERTGGSVSTLTIQRTQQEDSAVYLCASSLAIRAGARSNEQFFGPGTRLTVL.

CDR3 sequence (DNA): TGTGCCAGCAGCTTAGCGGGACGGCAGAGAAAAGAGACCCAGTACTTC. This codes for CASSLAGRQRKETQYF. This rearrangement joins TRBV7-3 to TRBJ2-5; TRBD2 might be the D (6 bases). Germline lookup yields CDR1 SGHTA and CDR2 FQGTGA. The CDR3 runs 16 residues. The V end was cut by 2 bases, the J end by 3 bases, with 16 bases between. Supplemented by reference TRBV7-3 and TRBJ2-5, the full variable domain reads GAGVSQTPSNKVTEKGKYVELRCDPISGHTALYWYRQSLGQGPEFLIYFQGTGAADDSGLPNDRFFAVRPEGSVSTLKIQRTERGDSAVYLCASSLAGRQRKETQYFGPGTRLLVL.